These 5 T cell receptor beta chains were all obtained from the same sample, sequenced in a study of OX40 agonist ivuxolimab in advanced cancers. Some clones are missing from TCRdb's copy, which holds only in-frame ones; the method was immunoSEQ multiplex PCR. The sample yields tens of thousands of clones, approximately 90% seen once. Sequenced here: CD4+ or CD8+ T cells sorted from blood, sampled in a trial of the OX40 agonist ivuxolimab. The receptor source for this set is an adult with an advanced solid tumor such as melanoma, head and neck, liver or kidney cancer.

This chain links TRBV27 with TRBJ2-5, with 8 bases lining up with TRBD2. J lost 5 bases, V lost 2 bases, and 4 bases had no gene match. The CDR3 length is 14 residues. Per the germline V gene, CDR1 is MNHEY and CDR2 is SMNVEV (reference sequence). The CDR3 spells CASSLVAGKETQYF. As DNA, the CDR3 is TGTGCCAGCAGTTTAGTAGCGGGAAAGGAGACCCAGTACTTC.

In this sample, this clone turned up once. The CDR3 region is CASSFAQGVGYTF. CDR3 DNA sequence: TGTGCCAGCAGCTTTGCCCAGGGGGTAGGCTACACCTTC. This chain connects TRBV7-9 to TRBJ1-2, with TRBD1 matching over 7 bases. With 3 bases clipped from V and 8 bases from J, the junction kept 6 bases outside the gene matches. CDR1 is SEHNR, CDR2 FQNEAQ, per germline (reference sequence). The CDR3 covers 13 residues.

The rearrangement links TRBV7-9 to TRBJ2-2; 8 positions agree with TRBD1. J lost 4 bases, V lost 2 bases, and 12 bases had no gene match. Germline V gene data show CDR1 as SEHNR and CDR2 as FQNEAQ (reference sequence). CDR3 length: 18 residues. CDR3 sequence (DNA): TGTGCCAGCAGCTTACCCTCAAACAGGGGGTCGGGCACCGGGGAGCTGTTTTTT. Its translation: CASSLPSNRGSGTGELFF.

This chain joins TRBV5-6 and TRBJ1-1; D is perhaps TRBD1 (6 bases). This CDR3 contains 15 residues. V was trimmed by 3 bases and J by 3 bases, leaving 15 bases between them. In germline, CDR1 is SGHDT, CDR2 YYEEEE. The CDR3 DNA is TGTGCCAGCAGCTCCGCAGGGGAAGGGGACACTGAAGCTTTCTTT. As protein: CASSSAGEGDTEAFF.

This chain joins TRBV11-2 and TRBJ2-1, with D possibly matching TRBD2 (5 bases). Germline CDR1 SGHAT, CDR2 FQNNGV. The CDR3 has 18 amino acids. The V and J ends lost 0 bases and 4 bases respectively, with 19 bases between them. The CDR3 bases are TGTGCCAGCAGCTTAGATGATTCGCCATTATCGGGGTACAATGAGCAGTTCTTC. This sequence encodes CASSLDDSPLSGYNEQFF.